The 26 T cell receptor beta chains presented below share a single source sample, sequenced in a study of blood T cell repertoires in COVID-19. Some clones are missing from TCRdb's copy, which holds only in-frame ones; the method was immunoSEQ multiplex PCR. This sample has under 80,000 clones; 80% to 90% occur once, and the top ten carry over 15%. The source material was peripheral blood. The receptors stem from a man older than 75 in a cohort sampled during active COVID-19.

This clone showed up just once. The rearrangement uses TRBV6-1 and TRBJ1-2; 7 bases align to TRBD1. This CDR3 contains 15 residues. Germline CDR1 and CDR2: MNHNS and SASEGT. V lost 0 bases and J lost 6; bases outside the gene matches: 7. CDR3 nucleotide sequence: TGTGCCAGCAGTGAAGCTGTTCGGACAGGAAATGGCTACACCTTC. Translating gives CASSEAVRTGNGYTF.

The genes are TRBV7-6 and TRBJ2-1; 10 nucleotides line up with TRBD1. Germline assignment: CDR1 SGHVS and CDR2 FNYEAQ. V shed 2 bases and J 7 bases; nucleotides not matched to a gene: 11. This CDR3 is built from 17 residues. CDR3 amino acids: CASSLIGQGGGMNEQFF. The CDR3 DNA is TGTGCCAGCAGCTTAATAGGACAGGGGGGAGGCATGAATGAGCAGTTCTTC.

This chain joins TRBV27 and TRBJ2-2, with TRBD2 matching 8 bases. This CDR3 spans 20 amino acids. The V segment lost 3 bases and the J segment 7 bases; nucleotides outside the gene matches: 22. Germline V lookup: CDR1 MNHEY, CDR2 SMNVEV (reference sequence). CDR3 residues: CASSFEPQGAGGRYGGELFF. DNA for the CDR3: TGTGCCAGCAGTTTTGAACCCCAAGGGGCGGGGGGCAGATACGGCGGGGAGCTGTTTTTT.

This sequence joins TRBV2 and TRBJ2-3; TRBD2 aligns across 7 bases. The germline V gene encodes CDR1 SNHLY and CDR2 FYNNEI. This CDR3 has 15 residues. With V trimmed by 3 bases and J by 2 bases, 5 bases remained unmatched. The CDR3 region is CASSDLREITDTQYF. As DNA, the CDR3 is TGTGCCAGCAGTGATTTGCGGGAGATCACAGATACGCAGTATTTT.

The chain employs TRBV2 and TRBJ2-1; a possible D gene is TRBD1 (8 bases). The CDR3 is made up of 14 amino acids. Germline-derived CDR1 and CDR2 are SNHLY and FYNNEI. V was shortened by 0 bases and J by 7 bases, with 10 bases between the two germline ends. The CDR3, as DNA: TGTGCCAGCAGTGAAGCACAGGGGGGGAATGAGCAGTTCTTC. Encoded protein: CASSEAQGGNEQFF.

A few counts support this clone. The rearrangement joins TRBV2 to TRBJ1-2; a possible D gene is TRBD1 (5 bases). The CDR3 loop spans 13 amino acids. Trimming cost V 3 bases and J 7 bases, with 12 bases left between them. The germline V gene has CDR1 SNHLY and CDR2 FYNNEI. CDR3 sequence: CASSDAGYSGYTF. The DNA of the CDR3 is TGTGCCAGCAGTGACGCAGGGTACTCTGGCTACACCTTC. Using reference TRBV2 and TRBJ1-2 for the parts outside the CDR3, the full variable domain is EPEVTQTPSHQVTQMGQEVILRCVPISNHLYFYWYRQILGQKVEFLVSFYNNEISEKSEIFDDQFSVERPDGSNFTLKIRSTKLEDSAMYFCASSDAGYSGYTFGSGTRLTVV.

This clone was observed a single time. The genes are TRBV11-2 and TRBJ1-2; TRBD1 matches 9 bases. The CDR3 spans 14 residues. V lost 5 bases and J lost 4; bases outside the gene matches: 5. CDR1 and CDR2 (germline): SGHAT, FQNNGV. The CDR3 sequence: CASSPRTGAYGYTF. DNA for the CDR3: TGTGCCAGCAGCCCCCGGACAGGGGCCTATGGCTACACCTTC.

The CDR3 nucleotides read TGTGCCAGCAGCTTACTCAGCGGGTCCAACACCGGGGAGCTGTTTTTT. It codes for CASSLLSGSNTGELFF. This sequence joins TRBV7-2 and TRBJ2-2; a weak D match, TRBD2 (6 bases). The germline V gene has CDR1 SGHTA and CDR2 FQGNSA. This CDR3 region has 16 residues. V dropped 2 bases and J dropped 2 bases, with 12 bases sitting between them. Using reference TRBV7-2 and TRBJ2-2 for the parts outside the CDR3, the full variable domain is GAGVSQSPSNKVTEKGKDVELRCDPISGHTALYWYRQSLGQGLEFLIYFQGNSAPDKSGLPSDRFSAERTGGSVSTLTIQRTQQEDSAVYLCASSLLSGSNTGELFFGEGSRLTVL.

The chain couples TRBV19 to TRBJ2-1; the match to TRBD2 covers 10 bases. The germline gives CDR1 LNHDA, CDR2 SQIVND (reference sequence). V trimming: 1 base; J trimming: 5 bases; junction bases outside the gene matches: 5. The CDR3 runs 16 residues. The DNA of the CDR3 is TGTGCCAGTAGTATAGTTCGGACTAGCGGCCACAATGAGCAGTTCTTC. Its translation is CASSIVRTSGHNEQFF. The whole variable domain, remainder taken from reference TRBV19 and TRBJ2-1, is DGGITQSPKYLFRKEGQNVTLSCEQNLNHDAMYWYRQDPGQGLRLIYYSQIVNDFQKGDIAEGYSVSREKKESFPLTVTSAQKNPTAFYLCASSIVRTSGHNEQFFGPGTRLTVL.

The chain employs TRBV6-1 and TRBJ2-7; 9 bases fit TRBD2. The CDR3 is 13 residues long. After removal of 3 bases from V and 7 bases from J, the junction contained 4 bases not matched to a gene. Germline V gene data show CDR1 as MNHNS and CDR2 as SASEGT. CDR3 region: CASSEAGGFEQYF. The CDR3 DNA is TGTGCCAGCAGTGAGGCGGGGGGGTTTGAGCAGTACTTC.

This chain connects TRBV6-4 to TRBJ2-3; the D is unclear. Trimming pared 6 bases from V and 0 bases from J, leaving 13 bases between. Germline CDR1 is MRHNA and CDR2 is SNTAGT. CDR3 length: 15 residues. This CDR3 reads CASSQLVSSTDTQYF. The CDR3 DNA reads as TGTGCCAGCAGCCAACTTGTTAGTAGCACAGATACGCAGTATTTT.

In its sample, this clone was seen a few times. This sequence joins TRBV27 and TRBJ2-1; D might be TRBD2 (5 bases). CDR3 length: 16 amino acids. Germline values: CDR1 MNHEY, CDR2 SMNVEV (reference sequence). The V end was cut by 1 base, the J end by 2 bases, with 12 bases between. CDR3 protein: CASSLYYGVTYNEQFF. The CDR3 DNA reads TGTGCCAGCAGTTTATATTACGGGGTAACCTACAATGAGCAGTTCTTC.

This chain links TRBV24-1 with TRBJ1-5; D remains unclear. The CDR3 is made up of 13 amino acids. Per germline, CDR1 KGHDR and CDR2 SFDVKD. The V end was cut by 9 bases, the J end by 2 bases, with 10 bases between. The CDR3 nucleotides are TGTGCCACCTCCGCCAGTGGCAATCAGCCCCAGCATTTT. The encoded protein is CATSASGNQPQHF.

CDR3 residues: CASSVGGQVRIASEAFF. CDR3 bases: TGTGCCAGCAGCGTAGGGGGACAGGTCAGGATCGCCTCGGAAGCTTTCTTT. V usage is TRBV9 and J usage is TRBJ1-1; 8 bases agree with TRBD1. The CDR3 contains 17 residues. Germline CDR1 SGDLS, CDR2 YYNGEE. Trimming took 0 bases from V and 8 from J; bases not matched to a gene: 15. The whole variable domain, filled in from reference TRBV9 and TRBJ1-1, reads DSGVTQTPKHLITATGQRVTLRCSPRSGDLSVYWYQQSLDQGLQFLIQYYNGEERAKGNILERFSAQQFPDLHSELNLSSLELGDSALYFCASSVGGQVRIASEAFFGQGTRLTVV.

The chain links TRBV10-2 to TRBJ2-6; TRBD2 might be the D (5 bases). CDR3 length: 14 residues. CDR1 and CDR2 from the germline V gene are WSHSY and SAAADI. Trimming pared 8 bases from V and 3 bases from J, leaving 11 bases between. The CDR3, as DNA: TGCGCCAGCGGGATAGGGAGTGGGGCCAACGTCCTGACTTTC. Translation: CASGIGSGANVLTF.

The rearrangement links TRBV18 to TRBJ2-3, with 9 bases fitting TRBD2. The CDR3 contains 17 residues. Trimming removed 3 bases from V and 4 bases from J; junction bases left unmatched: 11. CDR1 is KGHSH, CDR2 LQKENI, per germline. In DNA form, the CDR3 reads TGTGCCAGCTCACCCGTCACACTAGCGGGTGGGGCAGATACGCAGTATTTT. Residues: CASSPVTLAGGADTQYF.

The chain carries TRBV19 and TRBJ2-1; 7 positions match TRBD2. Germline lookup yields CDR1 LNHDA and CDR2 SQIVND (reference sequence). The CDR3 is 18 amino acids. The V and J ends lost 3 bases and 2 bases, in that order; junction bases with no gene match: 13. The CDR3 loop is CASSMTSGVSGPYNEQFF. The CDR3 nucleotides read TGTGCCAGTAGTATGACCAGCGGGGTTAGTGGGCCCTACAATGAGCAGTTCTTC.

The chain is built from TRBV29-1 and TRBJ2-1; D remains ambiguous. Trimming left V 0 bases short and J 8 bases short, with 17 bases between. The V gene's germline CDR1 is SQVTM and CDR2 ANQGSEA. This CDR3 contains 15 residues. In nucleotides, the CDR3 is TGCAGCGTTGAAGATTCCACCTTGGGCACGGATGAGCAGTTCTTC. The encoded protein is CSVEDSTLGTDEQFF.

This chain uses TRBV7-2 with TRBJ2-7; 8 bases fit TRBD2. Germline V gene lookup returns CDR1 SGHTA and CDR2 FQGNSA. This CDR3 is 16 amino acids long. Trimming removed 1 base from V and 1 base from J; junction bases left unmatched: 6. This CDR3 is CASSLVAGGGSYEQYF. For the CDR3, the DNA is TGTGCCAGCAGCTTAGTTGCGGGGGGCGGGTCCTACGAGCAGTACTTC.

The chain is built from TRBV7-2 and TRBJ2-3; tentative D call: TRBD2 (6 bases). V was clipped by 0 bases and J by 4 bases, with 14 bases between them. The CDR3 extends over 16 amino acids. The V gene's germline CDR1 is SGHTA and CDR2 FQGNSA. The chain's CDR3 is CASSLARSGRADTQYF. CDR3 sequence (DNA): TGTGCCAGCAGCTTAGCGCGTAGCGGTCGAGCAGATACGCAGTATTTT.

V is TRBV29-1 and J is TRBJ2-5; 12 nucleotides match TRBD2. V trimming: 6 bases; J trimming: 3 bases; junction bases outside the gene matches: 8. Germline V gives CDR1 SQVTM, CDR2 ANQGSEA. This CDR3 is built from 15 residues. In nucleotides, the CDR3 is TGCAGCGTCGGAAGGCCTAGCGGGGGGGAAGAGACCCAGTACTTC. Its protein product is CSVGRPSGGEETQYF.

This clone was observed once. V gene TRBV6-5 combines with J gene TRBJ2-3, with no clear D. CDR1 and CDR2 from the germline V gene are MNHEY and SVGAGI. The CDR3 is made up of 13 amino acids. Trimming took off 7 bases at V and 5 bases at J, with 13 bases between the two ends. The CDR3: CASITPSGDTQYF. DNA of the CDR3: TGTGCCAGCATCACCCCTTCGGGAGATACGCAGTATTTT.

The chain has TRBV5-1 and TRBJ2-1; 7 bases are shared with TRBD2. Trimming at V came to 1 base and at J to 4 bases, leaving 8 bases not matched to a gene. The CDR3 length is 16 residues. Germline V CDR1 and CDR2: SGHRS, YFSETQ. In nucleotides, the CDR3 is TGCGCCAGCAGCTTGTCCTCGGGGGGTCCTTACAATGAGCAGTTCTTC. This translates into CASSLSSGGPYNEQFF.

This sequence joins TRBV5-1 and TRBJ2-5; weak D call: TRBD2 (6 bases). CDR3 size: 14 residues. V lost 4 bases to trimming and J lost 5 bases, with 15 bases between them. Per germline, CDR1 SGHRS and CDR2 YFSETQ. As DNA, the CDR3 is TGCGCCAGCAGCCCTTCGGGCGGGGTGGAGACCCAGTACTTC. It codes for CASSPSGGVETQYF.

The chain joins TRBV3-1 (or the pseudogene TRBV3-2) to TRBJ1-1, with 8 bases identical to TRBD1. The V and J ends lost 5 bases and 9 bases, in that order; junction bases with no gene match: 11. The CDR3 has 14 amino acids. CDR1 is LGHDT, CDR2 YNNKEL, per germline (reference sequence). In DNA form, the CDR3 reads TGTGCCAGCAGCTACGGAACAGGGGGTTCTCAAGCTTTCTTT. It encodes CASSYGTGGSQAFF.

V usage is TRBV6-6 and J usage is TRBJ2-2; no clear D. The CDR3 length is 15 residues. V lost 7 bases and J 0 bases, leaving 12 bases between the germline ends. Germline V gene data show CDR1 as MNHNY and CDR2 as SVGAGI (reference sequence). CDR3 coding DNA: TGTGCCAGCATTAGTCGACATTCGAACACCGGGGAGCTGTTTTTT. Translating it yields CASISRHSNTGELFF.